This T cell receptor beta chain stems from a study of T cell responses to AZD1222 COVID-19 vaccine. General study results and limits: Spike-specific TCR breadth rose after two AZD1222 doses, and depth rose as well. Variant regions that are unmutated are reportedly the target of nearly half of spike-specific TCRs. Most donors were white British, females outnumbered males, and clonal diversity was possibly underestimated.

J lost 3 bases, V lost 4 bases, and 9 bases had no gene match. The CDR3 sequence is 17 residues long. Germline lookup yields CDR1 KGHDR and CDR2 SFDVKD. As to this clone: Its antigen remains unidentified.

TCRdb's copy holds only in-frame clones and misses some; the assay was immunoSEQ multiplex PCR. The top ten hold roughly 2.5% of the sample, which has about 170,000 clones, roughly nine tenths seen once. V gene TRBV24-1 combines with J gene TRBJ2-1; 9 bases match TRBD2. The sequences come from peripheral blood, collected on day 0 of AZD1222 vaccination. This receptor was identified in an adult in good health. As DNA, the CDR3 is TGTGCCACCAGTGACCAGGGACTAGCCAGCGGCTACAATGAGCAGTTCTTC. Amino acids: CATSDQGLASGYNEQFF.